One and the same sample provided the 32 T cell receptor beta chains below, sequenced in a study of cytomegalovirus exposure and HLA in healthy donors. A multiplex PCR was run with 60 Vbeta primers and 13 Jbeta primers. Assay used: immunoSEQ multiplex PCR; TCRdb lists only in-frame clones, some missing. The sample records approximately 150,000 clones, 65% to 85% being singletons. The sample consisted of PBMCs. These receptor sequences come from a woman aged 35 to 49 in good health and CMV-seropositive.

The chain employs TRBV5-6 and TRBJ2-2; TRBD2 agrees at 9 bases. Germline loops: CDR1 SGHDT, CDR2 YYEEEE. V lost 4 bases to trimming and J lost 2 bases; unmatched junction nucleotides: 6. This CDR3 has 16 amino acids. The CDR3 is CASSPPSGANTGELFF. Here the CDR3 DNA reads TGTGCCAGCAGCCCTCCTAGCGGGGCTAACACCGGGGAGCTGTTTTTT. Full variable domain (missing parts from reference TRBV5-6 and TRBJ2-2): DAGVTQSPTHLIKTRGQQVTLRCSPKSGHDTVSWYQQALGQGPQFIFQYYEEEERQRGNFPDRFSGHQFPNYSSELNVNALLLGDSALYLCASSPPSGANTGELFFGEGSRLTVL.

In its sample, this clone was seen a few times. The rearrangement uses TRBV11-2 and TRBJ2-2; D unclear. In germline, CDR1 is SGHAT, CDR2 FQNNGV. V lost 5 bases and J 8 bases, leaving 18 bases between the germline ends. The CDR3 loop spans 15 amino acids. The CDR3 DNA is TGTGCCAGCAGCCTTTGGGTTTCTGTCGGGGGGGAGCTGTTTTTT. Encoded protein: CASSLWVSVGGELFF.

The chain employs TRBV19 and TRBJ2-2; D possibly corresponds to TRBD1 (6 bases). From germline, CDR1 is LNHDA and CDR2 SQIVND (reference sequence). The V gene lost 11 bases and the J gene lost 6 bases, with 16 bases spanning the gap. The CDR3 runs 13 residues. CDR3 coding DNA: TGTGCCGCAAAACAGGGTTACGCCGGGGAGCTGTTTTTT. It is translated as CAAKQGYAGELFF. Based on the CDR3 plus reference TRBV19 and TRBJ2-2, the full variable domain is DGGITQSPKYLFRKEGQNVTLSCEQNLNHDAMYWYRQDPGQGLRLIYYSQIVNDFQKGDIAEGYSVSREKKESFPLTVTSAQKNPTAFYLCAAKQGYAGELFFGEGSRLTVL.

The V gene is TRBV11-2, the J gene TRBJ2-3, with 12 nucleotides matching TRBD1. CDR1 and CDR2 (germline): SGHAT, FQNNGV. Trimming at V came to 2 bases and at J to 4 bases, leaving 7 bases not matched to a gene. The CDR3 spans 17 residues. CDR3 DNA sequence: TGTGCCAGCAGCTTATACGGGACAGGGGGCCGGGCAGATACGCAGTATTTT. Protein product: CASSLYGTGGRADTQYF.

J is TRBJ2-7 and V is TRBV5-1; TRBD1 agrees at 7 bases. With 3 bases clipped from V and 3 bases from J, the junction kept 3 bases outside the gene matches. Germline lookup yields CDR1 SGHRS and CDR2 YFSETQ. The CDR3 contains 13 residues. This CDR3 reads CASSWDSNYEQYF. In nucleotides, the CDR3 is TGCGCCAGCAGCTGGGACAGTAACTACGAGCAGTACTTC.

The genes are TRBV18 and TRBJ1-5; TRBD1 matches at 7 bases. Germline assignment: CDR1 KGHSH and CDR2 LQKENI. The CDR3 contains 15 residues. Losses at the gene ends were 3 bases for V and 5 bases for J; bases not matched to a gene: 7. CDR3 protein: CASSPSGGRDQPQHF. The CDR3 region has the DNA TGTGCCAGCTCACCTTCAGGGGGAAGAGATCAGCCCCAGCATTTT.

The gene calls are TRBV7-2 and TRBJ1-1; the D is unclear. V gave up 3 bases and J gave up 1 base, with 6 bases separating them. Germline V lookup: CDR1 SGHTA, CDR2 FQGNSA. There are 13 residues in the CDR3. CDR3 coding DNA: TGTGCCAGCAGCTTCGCTAAGAACACTGAAGCTTTCTTT. As protein: CASSFAKNTEAFF.

The CDR3 DNA reads as TGTGCCAGCAGTTTGGGGCGCAGGCAGCCCCAGCATTTT. Protein product: CASSLGRRQPQHF. This chain joins TRBV28 and TRBJ1-5; a possible D gene is TRBD1 (5 bases). V was shortened by 3 bases and J by 7 bases, with 10 bases between the two germline ends. This CDR3 has 13 amino acids. CDR1 is MDHEN and CDR2 is SYDVKM in the germline V gene.

This clone was detected a few times. The chain is built from TRBV19 and TRBJ2-5, with a weak D call TRBD1 (6 bases). V lost 6 bases, J lost 3 bases, and 11 bases lay in between. Germline CDR1 reads LNHDA; CDR2 reads SQIVND (reference sequence). CDR3 length: 13 residues. CDR3 in amino acids: CASRGRGKETQYF. CDR3 DNA: TGTGCCAGTAGGGGCAGGGGCAAAGAGACCCAGTACTTC.

The chain combines TRBV29-1 with TRBJ1-2; 7 bases align to TRBD1. V dropped 4 bases and J dropped 8; count of bases not matched to a gene: 4. Per germline, CDR1 SQVTM and CDR2 ANQGSEA. The CDR3 has 11 amino acids. CDR3 in amino acids: CSVAQGGGYTF. The DNA for the CDR3 is TGCAGCGTTGCTCAAGGGGGCGGCTACACCTTC.

Note on this clone: This specimen includes other DNA sequences encoding the same CDR3. The CDR3 loop reads CASSLEGQGYGYTF. In DNA form, the CDR3 reads TGCGCCAGCAGCTTGGAAGGACAGGGCTATGGCTACACCTTC. V is TRBV5-1 and J is TRBJ1-2; 8 nucleotides match TRBD1. Germline loops: CDR1 SGHRS, CDR2 YFSETQ. The V segment lost 0 bases and the J segment 4 bases; nucleotides outside the gene matches: 2. The CDR3 loop spans 14 amino acids.

The chain combines TRBV7-8 with TRBJ2-7; TRBD2 aligns across 14 bases. The trim removed 5 bases at V and 2 bases at J, leaving 8 bases unmatched. The CDR3 has 17 amino acids. CDR1 and CDR2 (germline): SGHVS, FQNEAQ. The DNA for the CDR3 is TGTGCCAGCAGCCTGGGGACTAGCGGGGGACAACCCTACGAGCAGTACTTC. It codes for CASSLGTSGGQPYEQYF.

The V and J genes are TRBV9 and TRBJ1-3; perhaps TRBD1 as D (6 bases). The V gene lost 4 bases and the J gene lost 0 bases, with 11 bases spanning the gap. The CDR3 is 15 amino acids. Per the germline V gene, CDR1 is SGDLS and CDR2 is YYNGEE. The CDR3 loop reads CASSSGQSSGNTIYF. The CDR3 DNA follows: TGTGCCAGCAGCAGTGGACAGAGCTCTGGAAACACCATATATTTT.

The chain employs TRBV9 and TRBJ2-1, with TRBD2 identical over 8 bases. The CDR3 runs 17 residues. V dropped 3 bases and J dropped 5; count of bases not matched to a gene: 13. Germline V gives CDR1 SGDLS, CDR2 YYNGEE. Here the CDR3 reads CASSAPYGRVTDNEQFF. CDR3 nucleotide sequence: TGTGCCAGCAGCGCTCCTTACGGGAGGGTGACGGACAATGAGCAGTTCTTC.

The chain carries TRBV7-8 and TRBJ1-1, with a possible D match to TRBD1 (5 bases). The ends were cut back, 4 bases at V and 3 bases at J, with 18 bases in the middle. The CDR3 extends over 16 amino acids. CDR1 and CDR2 (germline): SGHVS, FQNEAQ. CDR3 in DNA: TGTGCCAGCAGCTCGTCTCCTGGCAGGGTGTACACTGAAGCTTTCTTT. Amino acid sequence: CASSSSPGRVYTEAFF.

As for this clone: The same CDR3 arises from other DNA sequences in this sample as well. The CDR3 DNA sequence: TGTGCCAGCAGCTTGGTAGCGGGGGGTACAGATACGCAGTATTTT. Amino acid sequence: CASSLVAGGTDTQYF. The gene calls are TRBV5-6 and TRBJ2-3, with 10 nucleotides matching TRBD2. This CDR3 has 15 residues. J was trimmed by 3 bases and V by 0 bases; bases with no gene match: 1. CDR1 and CDR2 (germline): SGHDT, YYEEEE. The entire variable domain, with the rest obtained from reference TRBV5-6 and TRBJ2-3, is as follows: DAGVTQSPTHLIKTRGQQVTLRCSPKSGHDTVSWYQQALGQGPQFIFQYYEEEERQRGNFPDRFSGHQFPNYSSELNVNALLLGDSALYLCASSLVAGGTDTQYFGPGTRLTVL.

The V and J genes are TRBV10-3 and TRBJ2-3; unclear D gene. The CDR3 covers 13 residues. Trimming removed 4 bases from V and 4 bases from J, with 9 bases in between. In germline, CDR1 is ENHRY, CDR2 SYGVKD. The CDR3 sequence is CAISAGSSDTQYF. CDR3 DNA: TGTGCCATCAGTGCAGGCAGTTCAGATACGCAGTATTTT.

The J gene is TRBJ2-1, the V gene TRBV7-9; D possibly corresponds to TRBD1 (5 bases). The CDR3 runs to 15 residues. The germline gives CDR1 SEHNR, CDR2 FQNEAQ (reference sequence). The ends were cut back, 4 bases at V and 9 bases at J, with 19 bases in the middle. The CDR3 DNA sequence: TGTGCCAGCAGCTCCACACTCTGGGGCCAGTTTGAGCAGTTCTTC. This gives the protein CASSSTLWGQFEQFF.

The chain joins TRBV13 to TRBJ1-2; D not resolved. CDR3 length: 12 amino acids. CDR1 PRHDT and CDR2 FYEKMQ come from the germline V gene (reference sequence). Trimming stripped 4 bases from V and 1 base from J, with 4 bases between. The CDR3: CASSSGNYGYTF. Written as DNA, the CDR3 is TGTGCCAGCAGCTCGGGTAACTATGGCTACACCTTC.

CDR3 in DNA: TGTGCCAGCAGTGACTGGACACGTTCGGGTCAGCCCCAGCATTTT. Protein product: CASSDWTRSGQPQHF. The rearrangement uses TRBV6-1 and TRBJ1-5, with TRBD1 as a possible D gene (5 bases). Germline loops: CDR1 MNHNS, CDR2 SASEGT. Trimming stripped 3 bases from V and 6 bases from J, with 15 bases between. The CDR3 contains 15 residues.

This clone has only one observation. Relative to the germline gene, one junction end is altered; a read error may explain this. The chain is built from TRBV7-4 and TRBJ1-5; a weak D match, TRBD1 (5 bases). Germline CDR1 reads SGHVT; CDR2 reads SQSDAQ. CDR3 size: 16 residues. The CDR3 here is CAGSLGGHRLAQPQHF. The CDR3 DNA is TGTGCCGGCAGCTTAGGTGGACATAGGTTGGCCCAGCCCCAGCATTTT. The complete variable domain, with remaining parts taken from reference TRBV7-4 and TRBJ1-5, reads GAGVSQSPRYKVAKRGRDVALRCDSISGHVTLYWYRQTLGQGSEVLTYSQSDAQRDKSGRPSGRFSAERPERSVSTLKIQRTEQGDSAVYLCAGSLGGHRLAQPQHFGDGTRLSIL.

The chain uses TRBV7-8 and TRBJ2-7; D not certain. The CDR3 loop spans 17 amino acids. Looked up from germline, CDR1 is SGHVS and CDR2 is FQNEAQ. V dropped 1 base and J dropped 0 bases, with 16 bases sitting between them. CDR3 nucleotides: TGTGCCAGCAGCTTAGGGGTCGACACATTGAGCTCCTACGAGCAGTACTTC. As protein: CASSLGVDTLSSYEQYF. Supplemented by reference TRBV7-8 and TRBJ2-7, the full variable domain reads GAGVSQSPRYKVAKRGQDVALRCDPISGHVSLFWYQQALGQGPEFLTYFQNEAQLDKSGLPSDRFFAERPEGSVSTLKIQRTQQEDSAVYLCASSLGVDTLSSYEQYFGPGTRLTVT.

The chain is built from TRBV2 and TRBJ1-1, with TRBD1 identical over 9 bases. The germline gives CDR1 SNHLY, CDR2 FYNNEI. With V trimmed by 6 bases and J by 5 bases, 10 bases remained unmatched. CDR3 length equals 15 residues. This chain's CDR3 is CASRMTGGFGTEAFF. As DNA, the CDR3 is TGTGCCAGCAGGATGACAGGGGGATTTGGTACTGAAGCTTTCTTT. Full variable domain (outside the CDR3, taken from reference TRBV2 and TRBJ1-1): EPEVTQTPSHQVTQMGQEVILRCVPISNHLYFYWYRQILGQKVEFLVSFYNNEISEKSEIFDDQFSVERPDGSNFTLKIRSTKLEDSAMYFCASRMTGGFGTEAFFGQGTRLTVV.

The chain recombines TRBV28 with TRBJ1-6; a possible D gene is TRBD1 (5 bases). The CDR3 covers 15 residues. Germline V lookup: CDR1 MDHEN, CDR2 SYDVKM. Written as DNA, the CDR3 is TGTGCAGCGGGATCGGGGGGGTTGGATAATTCACCCCTCCACTTT. Encoded protein: CAAGSGGLDNSPLHF.

This rearrangement joins TRBV11-2 to TRBJ2-5; 9 bases are shared with TRBD2. The CDR3 is 16 residues long. The V gene end was trimmed by 0 bases and the J gene end by 4 bases; junction bases not matched to a gene: 6. Germline V CDR1 and CDR2: SGHAT, FQNNGV. This CDR3 is CASSLEEGLAGETQYF. The CDR3 DNA reads TGTGCCAGCAGCTTAGAGGAGGGACTAGCTGGAGAGACCCAGTACTTC.

The chain combines TRBV15 with TRBJ1-1; tentative D call: TRBD1 (6 bases). In germline, CDR1 is LNHNV, CDR2 YYDKDF (reference sequence). V was trimmed by 5 bases and J by 1 base, leaving 14 bases between them. The CDR3 length is 15 residues. The CDR3 region has the DNA TGTGCCACCAGCGCGGAACAGGGTCCGAACACTGAAGCTTTCTTT. Its protein product is CATSAEQGPNTEAFF. The whole variable domain, filled in from reference TRBV15 and TRBJ1-1, reads DAMVIQNPRYQVTQFGKPVTLSCSQTLNHNVMYWYQQKSSQAPKLLFHYYDKDFNNEADTPDNFQSRRPNTSFCFLDIRSPGLGDTAMYLCATSAEQGPNTEAFFGQGTRLTVV.

V usage is TRBV6-1 and J usage is TRBJ1-5; D is possibly TRBD1 (5 bases). Germline-derived CDR1 and CDR2 are MNHNS and SASEGT. The CDR3 loop spans 14 amino acids. The V end lost 6 bases, the J end lost 6 bases, and 15 bases lay between the germline ends. The CDR3 DNA follows: TGTGCCAGCAGCTCAGACGGGGGAAGTCAGCCCCAGCATTTT. It is translated as CASSSDGGSQPQHF.

J is TRBJ1-5 and V is TRBV2; unclear D gene. V lost 6 bases to trimming and J lost 3 bases, with 9 bases between them. Germline loops: CDR1 SNHLY, CDR2 FYNNEI. The CDR3 is made up of 13 amino acids. This CDR3 is CASRREDNQPQHF. The CDR3 nucleotides are TGTGCCAGCAGGAGAGAAGACAATCAGCCCCAGCATTTT. The whole variable domain, remainder taken from reference TRBV2 and TRBJ1-5, is EPEVTQTPSHQVTQMGQEVILRCVPISNHLYFYWYRQILGQKVEFLVSFYNNEISEKSEIFDDQFSVERPDGSNFTLKIRSTKLEDSAMYFCASRREDNQPQHFGDGTRLSIL.

The chain employs TRBV19 and TRBJ1-6, with TRBD1 identical over 10 bases. J lost 10 bases, V lost 2 bases, and 8 bases had no gene match. Germline loops: CDR1 LNHDA, CDR2 SQIVND (reference sequence). The CDR3 length is 16 residues. The CDR3 is CASSINLGQGGSPLHF. As DNA, the CDR3 is TGTGCCAGTAGTATAAATCTTGGACAGGGGGGCTCACCCCTCCACTTT.

This clone has more than one count but fewer than ten. J is TRBJ2-7 and V is TRBV5-4, with 9 nucleotides matching TRBD1. The CDR3 length is 15 residues. V was clipped by 2 bases and J by 5 bases; unmatched bases: 8. Germline-derived CDR1 and CDR2 are SGHNT and YYREEE (reference sequence). The CDR3 region has the DNA TGTGCCAGCAGCTTCCAGGACAGGGGACGCGACGAGCAGTACTTC. It specifies CASSFQDRGRDEQYF.

The chain recombines TRBV7-3 with TRBJ2-5; possible D gene TRBD2, 7 bases. The CDR3 sequence is 16 residues long. Germline CDR1 is SGHTA and CDR2 is FQGTGA. V gave up 1 base and J gave up 1 base, with 13 bases separating them. The CDR3, as DNA: TGTGCCAGCAGCTTAAGTCCGGGGGGCATCCAAGAGACCCAGTACTTC. Translation gives CASSLSPGGIQETQYF. The full variable domain, rest sourced from reference TRBV7-3 and TRBJ2-5, is GAGVSQTPSNKVTEKGKYVELRCDPISGHTALYWYRQSLGQGPEFLIYFQGTGAADDSGLPNDRFFAVRPEGSVSTLKIQRTERGDSAVYLCASSLSPGGIQETQYFGPGTRLLVL.

This clone was detected only once. The chain joins TRBV5-1 to TRBJ2-1; 8 positions agree with TRBD1. The J segment lost 7 bases and the V segment lost 5 bases, leaving 5 bases of the junction unmatched. The V gene's germline CDR1 is SGHRS and CDR2 YFSETQ. This CDR3 contains 13 residues. The CDR3 DNA reads as TGCGCCAGCAGTACCGGACAGGGAAATGAGCAGTTCTTC. Its translation is CASSTGQGNEQFF.